The clone carrying this TCR beta chain was seen only a few times. The germline gives CDR1 GTSNPN, CDR2 SVGIG (reference sequence). The CDR3 runs 13 residues. Trimming removed 3 bases from V and 3 bases from J; junction bases left unmatched: 2. This specimen comes from a study of blood T cell repertoires in COVID-19. Across the whole study: PBMCs, B-cell-depleted T cells, or T cells provided the cDNA or gDNA that made up the material.

Sequencing was performed with immunoSEQ multiplex PCR; in TCRdb, only in-frame clones are kept and a portion is missing. The data contain 130,000 or so clones, about 76% of them seen just once; the ten biggest clones take up about 5%. V is TRBV30 and J is TRBJ2-7; 10 nucleotides agree with TRBD1. The sample consisted of peripheral blood. This receptor was taken from a woman between 70 and 85 years old with COVID-19, enrolled during active disease. The CDR3, as DNA: TGTGCCTGGAGGGACAGGGGGTTCTACGAGCAGTACTTC. Encoded protein: CAWRDRGFYEQYF.